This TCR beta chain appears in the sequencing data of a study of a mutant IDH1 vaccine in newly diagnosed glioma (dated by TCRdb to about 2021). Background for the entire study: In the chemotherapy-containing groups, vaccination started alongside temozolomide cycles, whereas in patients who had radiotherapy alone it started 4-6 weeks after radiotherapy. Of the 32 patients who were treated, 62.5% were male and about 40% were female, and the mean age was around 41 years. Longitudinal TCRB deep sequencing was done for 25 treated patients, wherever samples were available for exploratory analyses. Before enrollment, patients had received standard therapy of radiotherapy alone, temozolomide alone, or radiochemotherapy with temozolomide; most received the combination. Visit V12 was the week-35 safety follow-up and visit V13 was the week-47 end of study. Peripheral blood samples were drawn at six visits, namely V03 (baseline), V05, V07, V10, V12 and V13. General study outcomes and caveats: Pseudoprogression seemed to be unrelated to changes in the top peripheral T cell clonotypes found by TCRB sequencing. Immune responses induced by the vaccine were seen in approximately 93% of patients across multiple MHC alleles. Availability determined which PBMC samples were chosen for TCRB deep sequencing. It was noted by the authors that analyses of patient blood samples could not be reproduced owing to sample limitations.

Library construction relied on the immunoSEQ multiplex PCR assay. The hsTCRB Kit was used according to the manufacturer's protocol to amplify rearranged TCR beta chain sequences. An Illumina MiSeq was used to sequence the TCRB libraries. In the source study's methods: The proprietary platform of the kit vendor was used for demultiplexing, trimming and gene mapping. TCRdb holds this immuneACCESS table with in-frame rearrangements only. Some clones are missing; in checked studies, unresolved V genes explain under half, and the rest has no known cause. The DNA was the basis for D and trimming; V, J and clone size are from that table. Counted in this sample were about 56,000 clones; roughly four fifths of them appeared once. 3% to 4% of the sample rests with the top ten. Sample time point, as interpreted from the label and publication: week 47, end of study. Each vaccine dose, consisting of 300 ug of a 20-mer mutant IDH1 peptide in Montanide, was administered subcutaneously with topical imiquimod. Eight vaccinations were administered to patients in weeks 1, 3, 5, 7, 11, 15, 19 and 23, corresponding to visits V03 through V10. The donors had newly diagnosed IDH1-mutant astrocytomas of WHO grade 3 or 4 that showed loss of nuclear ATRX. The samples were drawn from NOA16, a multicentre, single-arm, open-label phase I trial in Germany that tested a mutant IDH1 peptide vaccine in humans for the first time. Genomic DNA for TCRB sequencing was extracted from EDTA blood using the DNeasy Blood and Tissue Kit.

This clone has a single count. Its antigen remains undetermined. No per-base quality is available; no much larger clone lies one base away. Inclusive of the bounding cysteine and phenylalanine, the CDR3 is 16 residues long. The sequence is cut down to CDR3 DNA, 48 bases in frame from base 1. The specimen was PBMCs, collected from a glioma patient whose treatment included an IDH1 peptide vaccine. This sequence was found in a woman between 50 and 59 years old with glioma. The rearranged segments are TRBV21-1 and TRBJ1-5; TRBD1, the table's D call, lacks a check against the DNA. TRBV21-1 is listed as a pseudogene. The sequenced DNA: TGTGCCAGCAGCAAGGTAGGGGAAGGGTGCAATCAGCCCCAGCATTTT. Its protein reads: CASSKVGEGCNQPQHF.